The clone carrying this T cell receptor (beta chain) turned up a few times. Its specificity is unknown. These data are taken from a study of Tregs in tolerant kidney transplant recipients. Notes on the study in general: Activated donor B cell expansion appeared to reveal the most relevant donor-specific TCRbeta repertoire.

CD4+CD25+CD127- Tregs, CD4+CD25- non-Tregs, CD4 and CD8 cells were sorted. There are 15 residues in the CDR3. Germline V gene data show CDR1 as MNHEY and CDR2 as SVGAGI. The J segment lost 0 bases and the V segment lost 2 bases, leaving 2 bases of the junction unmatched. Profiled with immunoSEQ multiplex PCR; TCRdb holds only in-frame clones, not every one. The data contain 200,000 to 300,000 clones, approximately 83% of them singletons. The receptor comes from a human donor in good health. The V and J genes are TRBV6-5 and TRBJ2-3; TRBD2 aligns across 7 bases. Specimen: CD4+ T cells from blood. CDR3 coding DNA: TGTGCCAGCAGTTACGGGAGGGAAAGCACAGATACGCAGTATTTT. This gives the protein CASSYGRESTDTQYF.